The 5 T cell receptor beta chains reported below all come from one sample, sequenced in a study of control samples from healthy donors and cancer patients. TCRdb's copy holds only in-frame clones and misses some; the assay was immunoSEQ multiplex PCR. The table includes about 80,000 clones, roughly nine tenths detected once. Sequencing was done on a sample of blood. The receptors stem from a man aged 45-60 years in good health.

The chain is built from TRBV4-3 and TRBJ1-3; 7 bases align to TRBD1. Per germline, CDR1 LGHNA and CDR2 YSLEER. The CDR3 is 13 residues long. Trimming removed 3 bases from V and 4 bases from J; junction bases left unmatched: 0. CDR3 protein: CASSQDRGNTIYF. The CDR3 region has the DNA TGCGCCAGCAGCCAGGACAGGGGAAACACCATATATTTT.

The J gene is TRBJ1-1, the V gene TRBV12-3 or TRBV12-4; 7 bases align to TRBD1. The CDR3 contains 13 residues. With V trimmed by 4 bases and J by 3 bases, 2 bases remained unmatched. This chain's CDR3 is CASSSQGDTEAFF. CDR3 nucleotides: TGTGCCAGCAGTTCGCAGGGGGACACTGAAGCTTTCTTT.

The gene calls are TRBV6-5 and TRBJ2-1; possibly TRBD1 for D (6 bases). The CDR3 spans 12 residues. V lost 6 bases and J lost 9, with 12 bases in between. Germline V gene sequence: CDR1 MNHEY, CDR2 SVGAGI. CDR3 DNA sequence: TGTGCCAGCAGGTCAGGGGTTGGTGAGCAGTTCTTC. It specifies CASRSGVGEQFF.

This chain connects TRBV15 to TRBJ2-3; D is undetermined. This CDR3 region has 18 residues. Germline lookup yields CDR1 LNHNV and CDR2 YYDKDF (reference sequence). V lost 1 base and J lost 0, with 17 bases in between. This chain's CDR3 is CATSRARPRQDSTDTQYF. The DNA for the CDR3 is TGTGCCACCAGCAGAGCCCGACCCAGACAAGATAGCACAGATACGCAGTATTTT.

This clone was observed once. CDR3 region: CAHALGTEAFF. CDR3 in DNA: TGTGCCCACGCCCTGGGGACTGAAGCTTTCTTT. The J gene is TRBJ1-1, the V gene TRBV6-5; D is ambiguous. The germline gives CDR1 MNHEY, CDR2 SVGAGI. The CDR3 runs 11 residues. V lost 11 bases and J 5 bases, leaving 12 bases between the germline ends.